The clone carrying this TCR beta chain was recorded many times. Its antigen is unknown. TCRdb passed the multiplex PCR reads through MiXCR, listing each CDR3 protein once. The data contain fewer than 300,000 distinct CDR3 sequences, roughly 32% of them singletons. The V segment lost 4 bases and the J segment 4 bases; nucleotides outside the gene matches: 9. This CDR3 has 15 residues. Germline V lookup: CDR1 SEHNR, CDR2 FQNEAQ (reference sequence). Samples came from axillary lymph nodes draining the breast cancer. This sample is drawn from a study of breast tumors, draining lymph nodes, adjacent tissues. Study results and caveats: Findings are consistent with lymph node origin and intratumoral expansion of most tumor T cells. Data only fit, rather than demonstrated, lymph node origin of most tumor T cells. Compared with lymph nodes, tumors were less diverse; compared with nontumor tissue, more. Tumor and nontumor repertoires were significantly more similar in luminal-like than in basal-like breast cancer.

The sample was axillary lymph node tissue. V usage is TRBV7-9 and J usage is TRBJ1-1; 7 bases line up with TRBD1. The source of this sequence is a female donor with breast cancer. Some clones in this sample may be carry-over from other donors' samples. The CDR3 protein is CASSSPWTGGTEAFF. CDR3 DNA: TGTGCCAGCAGCTCTCCTTGGACAGGCGGCACTGAAGCTTTCTTT.